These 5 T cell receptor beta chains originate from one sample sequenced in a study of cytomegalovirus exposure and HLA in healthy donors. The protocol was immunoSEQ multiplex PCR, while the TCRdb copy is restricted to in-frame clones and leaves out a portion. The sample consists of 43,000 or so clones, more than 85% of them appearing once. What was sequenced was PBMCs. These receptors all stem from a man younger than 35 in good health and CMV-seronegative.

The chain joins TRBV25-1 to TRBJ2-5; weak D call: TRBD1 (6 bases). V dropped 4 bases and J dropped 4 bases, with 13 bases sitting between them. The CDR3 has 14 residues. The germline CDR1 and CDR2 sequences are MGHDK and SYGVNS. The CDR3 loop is CASSAQQGRETQYF. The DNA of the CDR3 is TGTGCCAGCAGTGCCCAACAGGGCAGAGAGACCCAGTACTTC.

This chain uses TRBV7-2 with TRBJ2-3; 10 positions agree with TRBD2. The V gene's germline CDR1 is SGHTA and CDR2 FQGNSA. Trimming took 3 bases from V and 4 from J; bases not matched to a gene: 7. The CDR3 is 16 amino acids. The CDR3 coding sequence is TGTGCCAGCAGCTTCAGCGGGGGGGGAGGCGCAGATACGCAGTATTTT. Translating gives CASSFSGGGGADTQYF.

CDR3 sequence (DNA): TGTGCTAGTGGCCGTACAGGGGAATGGTGGGACACTGAAGCTTTCTTT. It translates to CASGRTGEWWDTEAFF. V gene TRBV12-5 combines with J gene TRBJ1-1, with 7 bases that match TRBD1. Germline CDR1 and CDR2: LGHNT and FRNRAP. The CDR3 is made up of 16 amino acids. V lost 6 bases to trimming and J lost 3 bases; unmatched junction nucleotides: 13.

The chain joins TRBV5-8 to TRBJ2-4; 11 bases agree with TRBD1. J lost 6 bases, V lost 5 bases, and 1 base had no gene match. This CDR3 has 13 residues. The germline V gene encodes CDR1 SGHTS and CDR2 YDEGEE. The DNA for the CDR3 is TGTGCCAGCAGTGGGACAGGGGGAAACATTCAGTACTTC. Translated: CASSGTGGNIQYF. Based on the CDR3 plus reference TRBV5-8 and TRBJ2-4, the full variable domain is EAGVTQSPTHLIKTRGQQATLRCSPISGHTSVYWYQQALGLGLQFLLWYDEGEERNRGNFPPRFSGRQFPNYSSELNVNALELEDSALYLCASSGTGGNIQYFGAGTRLSVL.

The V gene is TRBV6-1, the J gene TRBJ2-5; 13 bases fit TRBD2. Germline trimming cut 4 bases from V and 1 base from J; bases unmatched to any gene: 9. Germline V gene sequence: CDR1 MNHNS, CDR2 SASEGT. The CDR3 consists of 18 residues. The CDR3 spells CASSGDRGLAGLQETQYF. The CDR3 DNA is TGTGCCAGCAGTGGGGACAGGGGACTAGCGGGGCTCCAAGAGACCCAGTACTTC.